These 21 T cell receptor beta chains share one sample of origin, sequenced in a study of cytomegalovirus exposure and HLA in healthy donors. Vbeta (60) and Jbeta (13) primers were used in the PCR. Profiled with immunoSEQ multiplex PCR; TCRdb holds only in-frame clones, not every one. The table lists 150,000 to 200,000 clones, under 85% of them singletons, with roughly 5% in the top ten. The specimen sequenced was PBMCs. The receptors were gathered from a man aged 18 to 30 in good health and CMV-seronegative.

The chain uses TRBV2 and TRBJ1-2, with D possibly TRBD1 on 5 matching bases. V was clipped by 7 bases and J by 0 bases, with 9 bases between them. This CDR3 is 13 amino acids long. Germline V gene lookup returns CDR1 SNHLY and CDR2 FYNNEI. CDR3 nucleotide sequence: TGTGCCAGCATGGGGGGGTCTAACTATGGCTACACCTTC. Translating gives CASMGGSNYGYTF. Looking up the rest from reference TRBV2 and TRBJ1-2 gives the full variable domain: EPEVTQTPSHQVTQMGQEVILRCVPISNHLYFYWYRQILGQKVEFLVSFYNNEISEKSEIFDDQFSVERPDGSNFTLKIRSTKLEDSAMYFCASMGGSNYGYTFGSGTRLTVV.

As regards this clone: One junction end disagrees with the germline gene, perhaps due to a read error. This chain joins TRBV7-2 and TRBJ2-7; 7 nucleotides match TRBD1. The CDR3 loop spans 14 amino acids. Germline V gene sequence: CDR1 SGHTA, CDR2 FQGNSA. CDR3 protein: CASSITAGQEFFFF. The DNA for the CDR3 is TGTGCCAGCAGCATTACGGCCGGACAGGAGTTCTTCTTCTTC.

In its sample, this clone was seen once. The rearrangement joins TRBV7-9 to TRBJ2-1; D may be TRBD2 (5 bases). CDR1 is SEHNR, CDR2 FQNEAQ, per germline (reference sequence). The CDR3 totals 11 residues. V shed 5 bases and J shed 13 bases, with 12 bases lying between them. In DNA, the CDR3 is TGTGCCAGCAGCACCGGTTCGGGACAGTTCTTC. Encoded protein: CASSTGSGQFF.

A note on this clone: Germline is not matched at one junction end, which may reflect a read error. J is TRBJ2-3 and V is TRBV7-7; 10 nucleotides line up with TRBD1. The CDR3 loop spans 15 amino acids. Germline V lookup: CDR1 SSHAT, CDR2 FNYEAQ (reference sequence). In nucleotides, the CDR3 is TGTGCTAGCAGCCGCGGGACAGGGGTATCAGATACGCAGTATTTT. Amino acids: CASSRGTGVSDTQYF.

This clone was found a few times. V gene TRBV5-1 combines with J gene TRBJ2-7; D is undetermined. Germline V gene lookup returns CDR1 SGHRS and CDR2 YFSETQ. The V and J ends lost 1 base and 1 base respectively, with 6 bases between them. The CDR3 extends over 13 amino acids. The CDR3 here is CASSLRVSYEQYF. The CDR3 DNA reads TGCGCCAGCAGCTTGCGGGTTTCCTACGAGCAGTACTTC.

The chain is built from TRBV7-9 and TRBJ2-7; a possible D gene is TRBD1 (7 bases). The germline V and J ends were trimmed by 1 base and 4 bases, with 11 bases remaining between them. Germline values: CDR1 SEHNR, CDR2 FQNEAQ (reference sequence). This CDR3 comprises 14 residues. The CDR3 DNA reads TGTGCCAGCAGCTTAGGCCAGGGGGGATACGAGCAGTACTTC. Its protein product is CASSLGQGGYEQYF.

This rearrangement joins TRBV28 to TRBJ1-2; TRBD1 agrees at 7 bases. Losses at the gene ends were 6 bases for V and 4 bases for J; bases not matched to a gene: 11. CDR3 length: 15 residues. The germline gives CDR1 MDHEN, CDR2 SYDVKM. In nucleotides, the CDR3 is TGTGCCAGCAGAGCAGACAGGGTGCTCATCTATGGCTACACCTTC. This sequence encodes CASRADRVLIYGYTF.

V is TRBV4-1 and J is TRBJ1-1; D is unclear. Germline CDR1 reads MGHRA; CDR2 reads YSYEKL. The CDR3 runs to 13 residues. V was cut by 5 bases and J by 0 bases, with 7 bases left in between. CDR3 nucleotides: TGCGCCAGCAGCGACGGGGTGAACACTGAAGCTTTCTTT. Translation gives CASSDGVNTEAFF.

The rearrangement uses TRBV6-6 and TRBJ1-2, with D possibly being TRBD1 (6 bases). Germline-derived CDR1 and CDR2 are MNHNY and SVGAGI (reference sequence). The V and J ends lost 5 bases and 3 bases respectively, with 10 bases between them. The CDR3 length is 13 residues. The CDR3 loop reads CASSDRLDYGYTF. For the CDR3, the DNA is TGTGCCAGCAGTGACAGGTTAGACTATGGCTACACCTTC.

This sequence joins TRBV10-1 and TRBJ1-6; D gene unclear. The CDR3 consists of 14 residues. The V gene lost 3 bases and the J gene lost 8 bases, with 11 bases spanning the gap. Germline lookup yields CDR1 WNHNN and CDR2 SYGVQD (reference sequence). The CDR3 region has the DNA TGCGCCAGCAGTGAAGGCGGGATTTATTCACCCCTCCACTTT. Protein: CASSEGGIYSPLHF.

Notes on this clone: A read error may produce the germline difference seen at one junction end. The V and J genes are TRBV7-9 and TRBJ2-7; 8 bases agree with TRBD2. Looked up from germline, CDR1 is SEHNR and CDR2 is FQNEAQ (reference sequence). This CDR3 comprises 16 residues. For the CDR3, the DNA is TGTTCCAGCAGCTCCGACCAGCGGGGGCGCCCCTACGAGCAGTACTTC. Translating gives CSSSSDQRGRPYEQYF.

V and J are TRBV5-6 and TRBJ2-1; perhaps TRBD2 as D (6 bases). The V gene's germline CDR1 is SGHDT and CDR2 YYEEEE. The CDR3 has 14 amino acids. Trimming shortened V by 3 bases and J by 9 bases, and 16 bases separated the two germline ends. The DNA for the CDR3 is TGTGCCAGCAGCTCCGGGACCGGGAGATCTGAGCAGTTCTTC. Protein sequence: CASSSGTGRSEQFF.

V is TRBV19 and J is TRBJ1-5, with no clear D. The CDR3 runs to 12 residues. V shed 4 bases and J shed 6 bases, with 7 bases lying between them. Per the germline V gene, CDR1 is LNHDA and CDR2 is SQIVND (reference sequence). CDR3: CASSRRVQPQHF. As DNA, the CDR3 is TGTGCCAGTAGTAGGAGGGTTCAGCCCCAGCATTTT.

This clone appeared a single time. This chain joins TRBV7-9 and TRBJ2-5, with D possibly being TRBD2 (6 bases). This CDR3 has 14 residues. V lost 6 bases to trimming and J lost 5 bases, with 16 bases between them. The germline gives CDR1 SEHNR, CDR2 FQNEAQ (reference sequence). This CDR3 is CASRGGVSKETQYF. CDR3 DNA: TGTGCCAGCAGGGGAGGTGTAAGCAAGGAGACCCAGTACTTC.

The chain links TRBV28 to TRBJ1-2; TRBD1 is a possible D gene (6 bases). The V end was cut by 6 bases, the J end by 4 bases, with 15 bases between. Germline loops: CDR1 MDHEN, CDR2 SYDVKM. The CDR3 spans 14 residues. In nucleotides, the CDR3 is TGTGCCAGCAGCCCCAGCCAGGGGATCTATGGCTACACCTTC. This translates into CASSPSQGIYGYTF.

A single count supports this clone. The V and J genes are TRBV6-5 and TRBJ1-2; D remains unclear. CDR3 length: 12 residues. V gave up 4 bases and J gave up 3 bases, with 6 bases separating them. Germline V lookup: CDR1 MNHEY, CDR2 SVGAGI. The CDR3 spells CASSFRDYGYTF. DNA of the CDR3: TGTGCCAGCAGTTTCCGGGACTATGGCTACACCTTC.

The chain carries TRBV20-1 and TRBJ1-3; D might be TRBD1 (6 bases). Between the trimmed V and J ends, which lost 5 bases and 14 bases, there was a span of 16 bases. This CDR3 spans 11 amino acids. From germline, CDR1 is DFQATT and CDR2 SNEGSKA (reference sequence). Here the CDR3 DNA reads TGCAGTGCTGAGGACCGGGACAAATTATATTTT. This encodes CSAEDRDKLYF.

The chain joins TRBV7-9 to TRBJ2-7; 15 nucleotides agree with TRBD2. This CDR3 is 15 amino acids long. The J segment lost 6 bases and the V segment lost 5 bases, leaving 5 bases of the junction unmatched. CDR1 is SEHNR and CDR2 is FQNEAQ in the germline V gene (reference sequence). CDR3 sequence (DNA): TGTGCCAGCAGCCCCGTGGGACTAGCGGGAGGCGAGCAGTACTTC. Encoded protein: CASSPVGLAGGEQYF.

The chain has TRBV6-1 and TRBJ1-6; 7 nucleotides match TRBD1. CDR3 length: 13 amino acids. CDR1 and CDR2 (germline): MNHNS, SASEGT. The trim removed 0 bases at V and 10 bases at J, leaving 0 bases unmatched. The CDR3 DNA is TGTGCCAGCAGTGAAGCAGGGGGCTCACCCCTCCACTTT. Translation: CASSEAGGSPLHF.

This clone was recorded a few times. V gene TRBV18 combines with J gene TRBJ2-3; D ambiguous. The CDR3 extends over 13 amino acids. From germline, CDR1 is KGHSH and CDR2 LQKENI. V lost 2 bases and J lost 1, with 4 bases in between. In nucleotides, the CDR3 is TGTGCCAGCTCACCAAGAGGCACAGATACGCAGTATTTT. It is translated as CASSPRGTDTQYF.

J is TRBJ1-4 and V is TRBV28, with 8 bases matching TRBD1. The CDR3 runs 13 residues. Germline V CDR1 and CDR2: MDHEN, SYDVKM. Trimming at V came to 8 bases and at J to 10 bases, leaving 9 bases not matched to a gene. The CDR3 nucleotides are TGTGCCAGCGAAAGGGGAACAGGGGGAAAACTGTTTTTT. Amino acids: CASERGTGGKLFF. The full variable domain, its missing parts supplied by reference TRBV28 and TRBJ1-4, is DVKVTQSSRYLVKRTGEKVFLECVQDMDHENMFWYRQDPGLGLRLIYFSYDVKMKEKGDIPEGYSVSREKKERFSLILESASTNQTSMYLCASERGTGGKLFFGSGTQLSVL.